The T cell receptor (beta chain) described here comes from a study of cytotoxic CD8 clonotypes in ibrutinib-treated CLL. The overall study: Partial responses totalled approximately 25 and complete responses 2; after median around six years, roughly 14 remained remitted and approximately twelve progressed.

Points from the study as a whole: Sampling schedules were unmatched across sustained-remission and progressing patients.

Some clones are missing from TCRdb's copy, which holds only in-frame ones; the method was immunoSEQ multiplex PCR. The sample consists of 200,000 to 250,000 clones, 70% of them appearing once. This CDR3 has 17 amino acids. Trimming pared 6 bases from V and 2 bases from J, leaving 20 bases between. Looked up from germline, CDR1 is SQVTM and CDR2 is ANQGSEA. This clone was detected only a few times. Its target is not known. The chain is built from TRBV29-1 and TRBJ2-6, with D perhaps TRBD1 (5 bases). The source of this sequence is a human donor with chronic lymphocytic leukemia. The sequenced sample was PBMCs, obtained after 12 months of ibrutinib treatment. CDR3 residues: CSVALRQTSPGANVLTF. CDR3 sequence (DNA): TGCAGCGTCGCTTTGAGACAGACTTCGCCTGGGGCCAACGTCCTGACTTTC.